Listed below are T cell receptor beta chains from one sample, sequenced in a study of shared clonotypes between healthy human individuals. Only in-frame clones appear in the TCRdb table, and some are missing; sequencing was by immunoSEQ multiplex PCR. The sample includes over a million clones, approximately 80% of them seen just once. The sample taken for sequencing was memory CD4+ T cells from PBMCs. Receptor source: a man aged 18 to 30 in good health. Some clones in this sample may be carry-over from other donors' samples. Both conserved end residues are part of each CDR3.

TRBV6-1	TRBJ1-1	CASSARGETEAFF
TRBV2	TRBJ2-7	CASSEQGVSYEQYF
TRBV5-4	TRBJ2-7	CASSSGATSGAYEQYF
TRBV19	TRBJ1-5	CASTVQSGGNQPQHF
TRBV5-1	TRBJ2-4	CASSLGPPPDIQYF
TRBV29-1	TRBJ2-1	CSGTSGSAGEQFF
TRBV7-8	TRBJ2-7	CATGLLPDRVYEQYF
TRBV5-6	TRBJ1-5	CASSLGPDSNQPQHF
TRBV7-6	TRBJ2-2	CASSLAPRGQSGELFF
TRBV5-6	TRBJ1-5	CASSLEPDQPQHF
TRBV27	TRBJ2-3	CASSSYRGADTQYF
TRBV6-5	TRBJ1-2	CASTSSYGYTF
TRBV11-2	TRBJ2-3	CASSFRGRDTQYF
TRBV19	TRBJ1-2	CASSIVPKNYGYTF
TRBV6-5	TRBJ1-1	CASRPGPTRTEAFF
TRBV7-2	TRBJ2-1	CASSLASVARAYNEQFF
TRBV7-8	TRBJ2-7	CASSLGRASSYEQYF
TRBV5-8	TRBJ2-6	CASSTWESGANVLTF
TRBV5-1	TRBJ2-4	CASSDVAKNIQYF
TRBV23-1	TRBJ2-7	CASSPPIFRSGSYEQYF
TRBV10-3	TRBJ1-1	CAIGGSTEAFF
TRBV7-9	TRBJ2-3	CASSELAGGPVAQYF
TRBV14	TRBJ2-1	CASTPHLRNEQFF
TRBV6-1	TRBJ1-4	CASRVGVKEKLFF
TRBV4-1	TRBJ2-1	CASSSGGLANNEQFF
TRBV4-1	TRBJ1-3	CASSQWLGNTIYF
TRBV5-8	TRBJ1-5	CASRSYAGNQPQHF
TRBV9	TRBJ2-3	CASSLGTGAGETSSTDTQYF
TRBV5-4	TRBJ2-3	CASSFGGADTQYF
TRBV5-6	TRBJ2-7	CASSSGLAGANPRQYF
TRBV5-5	TRBJ2-1	CASSLVGTSNEQFF
TRBV29-1	TRBJ1-1	CSTWEAALSAEAFF
TRBV13	TRBJ2-2	CASRLAGVPGELFF
TRBV7-9	TRBJ2-2	CASTAGLAGKSNTGELFF
TRBV6-5	TRBJ1-2	CASSYLQGNYGYTF
TRBV7-2	TRBJ2-3	CASSFMGRDTDTQYF
TRBV6-8	TRBJ2-5	CASRRQPQKTQYF
TRBV28	TRBJ1-1	CASSSRRGTEAFF
TRBV6-5	TRBJ2-7	CASRQATTYEQYF
TRBV4-2	TRBJ1-3	CASSHGDARGNTIYF
TRBV25-1	TRBJ1-6	CASRGTENSPLHF
TRBV27	TRBJ2-5	CASSLETQYF
TRBV6-5	TRBJ1-1	CASSYSGQGRTEAFF
TRBV19	TRBJ1-2	CASSIVRQGRDGYTF
TRBV5-4	TRBJ2-7	CASSLGTSGLSYEQYF
TRBV7-2	TRBJ2-3	CASSLRGQPTDTQYF
TRBV6-1	TRBJ2-3	CASSVGLVFTDTQYF
TRBV7-2	TRBJ2-2	CASSLARGAGELFF
TRBV15	TRBJ1-1	CATSREKESIKAFF
TRBV6-1	TRBJ2-5	CASRSGRQGYETQYF
TRBV2	TRBJ1-1	CASRREGKPNTEAFF
TRBV7-2	TRBJ2-5	CASSLVGGAARQETQYF
TRBV7-9	TRBJ2-7	CASSYGTGSEQYF